The present TCR beta chain was sequenced within a study of T cell responses to AZD1222 COVID-19 vaccine. About this clone: Its antigen remains unknown.

Losses at the gene ends were 1 base for V and 6 bases for J; bases not matched to a gene: 4. There are 15 residues in the CDR3. CDR1 is SGHAT, CDR2 FQNNGV, per germline. Generated by immunoSEQ multiplex PCR, the TCRdb table keeps only in-frame clones and is missing some. Here the sample spans 150,000 to 200,000 clones, 80% to 95% being singletons. Whole-study results and caveats: The sample set comprised mostly white British donors with more females, and clonal diversity was possibly underestimated. Of the AZD1222 recipients, only 6 or 7 were seropositive at baseline. CD4 TCRs covered the whole spike, strongest at regions 160-218 and 743-854.

This sequence joins TRBV11-2 and TRBJ2-2, with 8 bases lining up with TRBD2. The material was peripheral blood, obtained 28 days after the second AZD1222 dose. This receptor was obtained from an adult who received the AZD1222 COVID-19 vaccine. The CDR3 loop reads CASSLVSGSAGELFF. The CDR3 DNA is TGTGCCAGCAGCTTAGTAAGCGGGAGCGCCGGGGAGCTGTTTTTT.